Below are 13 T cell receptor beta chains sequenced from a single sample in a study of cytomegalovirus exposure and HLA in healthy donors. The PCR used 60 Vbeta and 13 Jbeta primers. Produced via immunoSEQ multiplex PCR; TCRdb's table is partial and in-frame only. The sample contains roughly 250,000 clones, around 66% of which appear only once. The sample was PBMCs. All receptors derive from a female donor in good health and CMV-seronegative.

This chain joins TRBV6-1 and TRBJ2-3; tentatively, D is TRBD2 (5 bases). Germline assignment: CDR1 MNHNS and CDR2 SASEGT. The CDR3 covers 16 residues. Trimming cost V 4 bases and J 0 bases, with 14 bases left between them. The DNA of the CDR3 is TGTGCCAGCAGTGTAGAGGACGGAGGTAGCACAGATACGCAGTATTTT. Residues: CASSVEDGGSTDTQYF.

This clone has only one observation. CDR3 region: CASSPIAGGSYNEQFF. The CDR3 bases are TGTGCCAGCTCACCTATAGCGGGAGGGTCCTACAATGAGCAGTTCTTC. The chain joins TRBV18 to TRBJ2-1, with TRBD2 identical over 11 bases. This CDR3 spans 16 amino acids. After removal of 3 bases from V and 1 base from J, the junction contained 2 bases not matched to a gene. The germline CDR1 and CDR2 sequences are KGHSH and LQKENI.

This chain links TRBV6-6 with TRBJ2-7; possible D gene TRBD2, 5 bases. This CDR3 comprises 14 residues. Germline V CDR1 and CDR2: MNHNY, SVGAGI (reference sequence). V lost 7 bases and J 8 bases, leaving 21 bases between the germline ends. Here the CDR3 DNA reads TGTGCCAGCATGAGGGATCAGGTCTTGGTTAAGCAGTACTTC. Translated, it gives CASMRDQVLVKQYF.

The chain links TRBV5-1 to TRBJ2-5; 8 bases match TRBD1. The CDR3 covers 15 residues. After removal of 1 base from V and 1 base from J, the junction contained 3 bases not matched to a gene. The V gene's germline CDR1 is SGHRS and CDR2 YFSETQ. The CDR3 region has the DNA TGCGCCAGCAGCTTGATGGGACAGGTCCAAGAGACCCAGTACTTC. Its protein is CASSLMGQVQETQYF.

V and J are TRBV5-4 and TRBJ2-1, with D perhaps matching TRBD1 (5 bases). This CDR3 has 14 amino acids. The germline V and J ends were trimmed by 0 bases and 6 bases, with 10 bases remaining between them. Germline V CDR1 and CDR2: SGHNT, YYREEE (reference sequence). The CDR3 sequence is CASSLGQLPNEQFF. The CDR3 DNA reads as TGTGCCAGCAGCTTGGGACAGCTGCCCAATGAGCAGTTCTTC. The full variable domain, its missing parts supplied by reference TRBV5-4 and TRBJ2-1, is ETGVTQSPTHLIKTRGQQVTLRCSSQSGHNTVSWYQQALGQGPQFIFQYYREEENGRGNFPPRFSGLQFPNYSSELNVNALELDDSALYLCASSLGQLPNEQFFGPGTRLTVL.

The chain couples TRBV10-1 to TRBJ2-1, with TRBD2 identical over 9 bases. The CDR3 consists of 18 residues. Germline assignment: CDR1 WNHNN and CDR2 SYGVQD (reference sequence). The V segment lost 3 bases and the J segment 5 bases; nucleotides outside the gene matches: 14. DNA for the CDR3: TGCGCCAGCAGTGATGAAAATGCGGGAGGGCCGTTGGACAATGAGCAGTTCTTC. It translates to CASSDENAGGPLDNEQFF.

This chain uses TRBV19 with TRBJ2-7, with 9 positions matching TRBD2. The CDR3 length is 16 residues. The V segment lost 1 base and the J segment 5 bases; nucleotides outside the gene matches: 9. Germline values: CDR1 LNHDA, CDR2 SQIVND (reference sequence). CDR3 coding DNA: TGTGCCAGTAGTATAGTCAGGCCTAGCGGGACCCACGAGCAGTACTTC. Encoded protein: CASSIVRPSGTHEQYF.

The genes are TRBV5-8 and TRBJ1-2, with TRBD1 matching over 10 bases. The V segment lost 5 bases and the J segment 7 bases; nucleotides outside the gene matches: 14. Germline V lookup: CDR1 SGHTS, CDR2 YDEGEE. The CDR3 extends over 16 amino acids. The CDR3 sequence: CASSHFWGQGNLGYTF. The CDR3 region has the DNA TGTGCCAGCAGTCATTTTTGGGGACAGGGGAATCTTGGCTACACCTTC.

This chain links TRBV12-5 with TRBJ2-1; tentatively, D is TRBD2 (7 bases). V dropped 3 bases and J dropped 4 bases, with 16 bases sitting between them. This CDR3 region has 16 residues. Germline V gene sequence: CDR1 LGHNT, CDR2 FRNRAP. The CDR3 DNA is TGTGCTAGTGGTTTCGGGGGGCGCGGGGTTTACAATGAGCAGTTCTTC. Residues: CASGFGGRGVYNEQFF.

The CDR3 DNA reads TGTGCCAGCAGCGGAGACTCCTCCTACGAGCAGTACTTC. Translation: CASSGDSSYEQYF. This chain uses TRBV25-1 with TRBJ2-7; D not resolved. Trimming shortened V by 6 bases and J by 0 bases, and 9 bases separated the two germline ends. The CDR3 consists of 13 residues. Looked up from germline, CDR1 is MGHDK and CDR2 is SYGVNS.

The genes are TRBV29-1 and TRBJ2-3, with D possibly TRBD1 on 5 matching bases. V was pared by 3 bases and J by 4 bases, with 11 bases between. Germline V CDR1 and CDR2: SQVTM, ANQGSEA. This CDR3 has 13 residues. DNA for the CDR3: TGCAGCGTTGAGCAGCAGGGATCAGATACGCAGTATTTT. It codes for CSVEQQGSDTQYF.

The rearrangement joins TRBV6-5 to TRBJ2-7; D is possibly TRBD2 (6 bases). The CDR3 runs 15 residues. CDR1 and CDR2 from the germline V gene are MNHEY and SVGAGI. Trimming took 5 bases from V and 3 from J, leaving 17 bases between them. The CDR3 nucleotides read TGTGCCAGCAGTCAGGGACCCGGAGGGATCTACGAGCAGTACTTC. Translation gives CASSQGPGGIYEQYF.

CDR3 sequence: CASSHHPYGTGLNQPQLF. CDR3 DNA sequence: TGTGCCAGCAGCCACCACCCATACGGGACAGGGCTCAATCAGCCCCAGCTTTTT. The chain uses TRBV21-1 and TRBJ1-5; the D segment call TRBD1 is taken from the table without a DNA check. TRBV21-1 counts as a pseudogene. The CDR3 has 18 amino acids.